A single sample gave rise to the 26 T cell receptor beta chains below, sequenced in a study of blood T cell repertoires in COVID-19 (dated by TCRdb to the early 2020s). Library method: the immunoSEQ multiplex PCR assay. Here the immuneACCESS table is served through TCRdb, limited to in-frame sequences with V and J called. Missing clones are a known gap in these copies; in checked studies unresolved V genes cover under half, and the rest lacks a known reason. Across this sample there are around 100,000 clones, with around nine tenths seen only once. The top ten constitute 3.5% of the sample. The specimen sequenced was peripheral blood. Source of these receptors: a human donor in a cohort sampled during active COVID-19.

This clone was found a few times. The J gene is TRBJ1-2, the V gene TRBV30; 8 bases fit TRBD1. J gave up 4 bases and V 6 bases, and 10 bases lay outside the gene matches. The CDR3 runs 14 residues. Germline V gene data show CDR1 as GTSNPN and CDR2 as SVGIG (reference sequence). CDR3 sequence (DNA): TGTGCCTGCGATCACAGGGGGTTTACCTATGGCTACACCTTC. It codes for CACDHRGFTYGYTF.

This rearrangement joins TRBV11-2 to TRBJ2-7; D may be TRBD1 (6 bases). Trimming took off 3 bases at V and 4 bases at J, with 13 bases between the two ends. Germline V gene sequence: CDR1 SGHAT, CDR2 FQNNGV. This CDR3 has 14 residues. This chain's CDR3 is CASSFGQPPYEQYF. The CDR3 bases are TGTGCCAGCAGCTTTGGACAGCCTCCGTACGAGCAGTACTTC. The full variable domain, with the rest looked up from reference TRBV11-2 and TRBJ2-7, is EAGVAQSPRYKIIEKRQSVAFWCNPISGHATLYWYQQILGQGPKLLIQFQNNGVVDDSQLPKDRFSAERLKGVDSTLKIQPAKLEDSAVYLCASSFGQPPYEQYFGPGTRLTVT.

The table lists this clone with a count of one. This chain joins TRBV19 and TRBJ1-2, with D possibly TRBD1 on 5 matching bases. V was cut by 8 bases and J by 5 bases, with 15 bases left in between. The CDR3 contains 13 residues. Per germline, CDR1 LNHDA and CDR2 SQIVND (reference sequence). The CDR3 here is CASSPEGTYGYTF. The CDR3 bases are TGTGCCAGTTCCCCTGAGGGGACTTATGGCTACACCTTC.

The chain has TRBV2 and TRBJ2-7; 8 positions match TRBD1. Germline CDR1 and CDR2: SNHLY and FYNNEI. The CDR3 has 14 residues. V was clipped by 6 bases and J by 0 bases; unmatched bases: 4. The CDR3 region has the DNA TGTGCCAGCAGAGAGGACAGGGTCTCCTACGAGCAGTACTTC. This encodes CASREDRVSYEQYF. Combining the CDR3 with reference TRBV2 and TRBJ2-7 gives the whole variable domain EPEVTQTPSHQVTQMGQEVILRCVPISNHLYFYWYRQILGQKVEFLVSFYNNEISEKSEIFDDQFSVERPDGSNFTLKIRSTKLEDSAMYFCASREDRVSYEQYFGPGTRLTVT.

This chain joins TRBV29-1 and TRBJ1-1; no reliable D call. The germline gives CDR1 SQVTM, CDR2 ANQGSEA. Trimming stripped 6 bases from V and 4 bases from J, with 12 bases between. The CDR3 is 12 amino acids. The CDR3 loop reads CSVAGFGTEAFF. CDR3 DNA sequence: TGCAGCGTCGCGGGGTTCGGCACTGAAGCTTTCTTT.

CDR3 amino acids: CAWSGGTYSDTQYF. The DNA of the CDR3 is TGTGCCTGGAGTGGAGGGACATACTCAGATACGCAGTATTTT. V gene TRBV30 combines with J gene TRBJ2-3, with D possibly being TRBD1 (6 bases). The CDR3 runs to 14 residues. V lost 1 base, J lost 4 bases, and 12 bases lay in between. Germline V lookup: CDR1 GTSNPN, CDR2 SVGIG (reference sequence).

This clone turned up a few times. The chain has TRBV29-1 and TRBJ1-2; D is uncertain. Germline assignment: CDR1 SQVTM and CDR2 ANQGSEA. Trimming stripped 3 bases from V and 7 bases from J, with 12 bases between. This CDR3 comprises 12 residues. As DNA, the CDR3 is TGCAGCGTTGAGAGGGCGAAGAGTGGCTACACCTTC. Its protein is CSVERAKSGYTF.

The chain uses TRBV6-1 and TRBJ2-1, with D unclear. V was shortened by 3 bases and J by 0 bases, with 9 bases between the two germline ends. Germline lookup yields CDR1 MNHNS and CDR2 SASEGT. The CDR3 length is 15 residues. In DNA form, the CDR3 reads TGTGCCAGCAGTGAGGGCTTTAGCTCCTACAATGAGCAGTTCTTC. It is translated as CASSEGFSSYNEQFF.

The J gene is TRBJ2-3, the V gene TRBV5-1; TRBD1 matches at 8 bases. V lost 4 bases, J lost 4 bases, and 14 bases stayed unmatched. Germline CDR1 is SGHRS and CDR2 is YFSETQ. The CDR3 length is 17 residues. This CDR3 is CASSRRPTGEMADTQYF. The CDR3 bases are TGCGCCAGCAGCCGACGTCCGACAGGGGAGATGGCAGATACGCAGTATTTT.

This chain connects TRBV7-8 to TRBJ2-1; maybe TRBD1 (5 bases). The CDR3 is 15 amino acids. Germline-derived CDR1 and CDR2 are SGHVS and FQNEAQ. The V end was cut by 5 bases, the J end by 7 bases, with 18 bases between. The DNA for the CDR3 is TGTGCCAGCAGCCGACCCGCTATCAGGGTAAATGAGCAGTTCTTC. Encoded protein: CASSRPAIRVNEQFF.

The chain uses TRBV19 and TRBJ1-5; 8 bases are a match to TRBD1. The CDR3 contains 16 residues. CDR1 LNHDA and CDR2 SQIVND come from the germline V gene (reference sequence). After removal of 3 bases from V and 5 bases from J, the junction contained 9 bases not matched to a gene. CDR3 in amino acids: CASSMWLGTGDQPQHF. The CDR3 DNA reads TGTGCCAGTAGTATGTGGTTGGGGACAGGAGATCAGCCCCAGCATTTT.

The chain employs TRBV15 and TRBJ2-7, with D possibly being TRBD1 (6 bases). The CDR3 runs 13 residues. The V gene lost 0 bases and the J gene lost 7 bases, with 10 bases spanning the gap. The germline gives CDR1 LNHNV, CDR2 YYDKDF (reference sequence). The CDR3 DNA follows: TGTGCCACCAGCAGAGAGCTGGGGGCGGAGCAGTACTTC. Residues: CATSRELGAEQYF.

The rearrangement joins TRBV7-9 to TRBJ2-7, with TRBD1 matching 7 bases. CDR1 and CDR2 (germline): SEHNR, FQNEAQ (reference sequence). J was trimmed by 7 bases and V by 5 bases; bases with no gene match: 5. This CDR3 spans 12 amino acids. CDR3: CASSPGQREQYF. The CDR3 nucleotides read TGTGCCAGCAGCCCGGGACAGCGTGAGCAGTACTTC. Complete variable domain (other parts from reference TRBV7-9 and TRBJ2-7): DTGVSQNPRHKITKRGQNVTFRCDPISEHNRLYWYRQTLGQGPEFLTYFQNEAQLEKSRLLSDRFSAERPKGSFSTLEIQRTEQGDSAMYLCASSPGQREQYFGPGTRLTVT.

The rearrangement joins TRBV3-1 (or the pseudogene TRBV3-2) to TRBJ2-1; D perhaps matches TRBD1 (5 bases). Germline V gene data show CDR1 as LGHDT and CDR2 as YNNKEL (reference sequence). The CDR3 contains 12 residues. Trimming stripped 4 bases from V and 9 bases from J, with 10 bases between. The CDR3 loop is CASSPSRAEQFF. CDR3 sequence (DNA): TGTGCCAGCAGCCCCTCCAGGGCTGAGCAGTTCTTC.

J is TRBJ1-1 and V is TRBV6-5; D may be TRBD1 (5 bases). Germline CDR1 and CDR2: MNHEY and SVGAGI. The germline V and J ends were trimmed by 6 bases and 6 bases, with 17 bases remaining between them. The CDR3 runs 14 residues. In DNA, the CDR3 is TGTGCCAGCAGAGCGGGACGGTCGGTGGCTGAAGCTTTCTTT. It codes for CASRAGRSVAEAFF.

This clone was observed a single time. The chain carries TRBV11-2 and TRBJ1-2; D is unresolved. The CDR3 has 13 residues. Trimming pared 5 bases from V and 8 bases from J, leaving 15 bases between. Germline V gene sequence: CDR1 SGHAT, CDR2 FQNNGV. The CDR3 region has the DNA TGTGCCAGCAGCCTGGTCTCGGGTAAGGGCTACACCTTC. It codes for CASSLVSGKGYTF.

V is TRBV29-1 and J is TRBJ1-1; a possible D gene is TRBD1 (6 bases). The V and J ends lost 8 bases and 1 base respectively, with 14 bases between them. Germline V lookup: CDR1 SQVTM, CDR2 ANQGSEA. The CDR3 covers 13 residues. For the CDR3, the DNA is TGCAGCACCGACAAGGGACAGAACACTGAAGCTTTCTTT. Its protein product is CSTDKGQNTEAFF. The whole variable domain, remainder taken from reference TRBV29-1 and TRBJ1-1, is SAVISQKPSRDICQRGTSLTIQCQVDSQVTMMFWYRQQPGQSLTLIATANQGSEATYESGFVIDKFPISRPNLTFSTLTVSNMSPEDSSIYLCSTDKGQNTEAFFGQGTRLTVV.

V gene TRBV28 combines with J gene TRBJ1-2; unclear D gene. The V end was cut by 5 bases, the J end by 2 bases, with 9 bases between. CDR1 is MDHEN and CDR2 is SYDVKM in the germline V gene. This CDR3 is built from 13 residues. In nucleotides, the CDR3 is TGTGCCAGCAGTAGCGGCAGAAACTATGGCTACACCTTC. As protein: CASSSGRNYGYTF.

In DNA form, the CDR3 reads TGTGCCATCAGCGATCCCGGGACTCACTACAATGAGCAGTTCTTC. Its protein product is CAISDPGTHYNEQFF. The chain joins TRBV10-3 to TRBJ2-1; the D gene is possibly TRBD2 (6 bases). This CDR3 comprises 15 residues. Trimming removed 6 bases at V and 3 bases at J, with 15 bases between. Germline CDR1 ENHRY, CDR2 SYGVKD.

The V gene is TRBV5-1, the J gene TRBJ2-1; possibly TRBD1 for D (5 bases). The germline gives CDR1 SGHRS, CDR2 YFSETQ. V lost 4 bases, J lost 4 bases, and 15 bases lay in between. The CDR3 runs 15 residues. The chain's CDR3 is CASSMTENFYNEQFF. The CDR3 region has the DNA TGCGCCAGCAGCATGACAGAGAATTTTTACAATGAGCAGTTCTTC.

The rearrangement joins TRBV30 to TRBJ2-2, with 8 bases that match TRBD2. CDR3 length equals 18 residues. V was clipped by 2 bases and J by 4 bases; unmatched bases: 15. Germline V gene lookup returns CDR1 GTSNPN and CDR2 SVGIG (reference sequence). The CDR3 reads CAWSSDSLAGYFTGELFF. The CDR3 DNA is TGTGCCTGGAGTTCGGATTCGTTAGCGGGGTATTTCACCGGGGAGCTGTTTTTT.

By share, this clone counts as medium-sized. V and J are TRBV29-1 and TRBJ2-3, with D tentatively TRBD2 (6 bases). Germline CDR1 is SQVTM and CDR2 is ANQGSEA. Trimming pared 6 bases from V and 3 bases from J, leaving 19 bases between. The CDR3 spans 15 residues. DNA for the CDR3: TGCAGCGTCCAAGGGTCTAGGGCGGGGACAGATACGCAGTATTTT. Translating it yields CSVQGSRAGTDTQYF.

V usage is TRBV28 and J usage is TRBJ2-5; 12 nucleotides agree with TRBD1. Losses at the gene ends were 8 bases for V and 7 bases for J; bases not matched to a gene: 8. CDR3 length equals 14 residues. The germline V gene encodes CDR1 MDHEN and CDR2 SYDVKM. This CDR3 reads CASGGTGGEGTQYF. CDR3 DNA: TGTGCCAGCGGGGGGACAGGGGGCGAAGGGACCCAGTACTTC. The whole variable domain, remainder taken from reference TRBV28 and TRBJ2-5, is DVKVTQSSRYLVKRTGEKVFLECVQDMDHENMFWYRQDPGLGLRLIYFSYDVKMKEKGDIPEGYSVSREKKERFSLILESASTNQTSMYLCASGGTGGEGTQYFGPGTRLLVL.

This clone was detected only once. This chain joins TRBV18 and TRBJ2-3; D might be TRBD1 (5 bases). Germline V gives CDR1 KGHSH, CDR2 LQKENI. Trimming removed 2 bases at V and 5 bases at J, with 11 bases between. The CDR3 runs 14 residues. This chain's CDR3 is CASSPRPGQDTQYF. The DNA of the CDR3 is TGTGCCAGCTCACCAAGGCCTGGACAAGATACGCAGTATTTT.

The genes are TRBV28 and TRBJ2-7, with 7 bases fitting TRBD2. Germline CDR1 and CDR2: MDHEN and SYDVKM. CDR3 size: 14 residues. Trimming removed 3 bases from V and 2 bases from J; junction bases left unmatched: 4. The CDR3 bases are TGTGCCAGCAGTTTCGCGAGCGGGGCCTACGAGCAGTACTTC. As protein: CASSFASGAYEQYF.

Of note for this clone: A read error may account for a junction end that differs from germline. The CDR3 region is CASRQVSSGSRETQYF. CDR3 DNA sequence: TGCGCCAGCAGACAAGTCTCTAGCGGGAGTCGGGAGACCCAGTACTTC. The chain joins TRBV4-1 to TRBJ2-5, with TRBD2 identical over 10 bases. Germline CDR1 and CDR2: MGHRA and YSYEKL. The CDR3 is 16 amino acids.